This paragraph reports one TCR beta chain. What it recognizes is unknown. CDR1 and CDR2 from the germline V gene are MDHEN and SYDVKM. Trimming stripped 5 bases from V and 2 bases from J, with 13 bases between. CDR3 size: 14 residues. The entry originates in a study of blood T cells in healthy people across ages. Alongside a J-beta primer mix, a sample-barcoded 5' primer served in a second PCR lasting roughly 6 to 11 cycles. All cDNA molecules were each tagged by a template-switch adaptor with 12 random nucleotides. TCRdb redid the calling of the 5' RACE reads with MiXCR, one entry per CDR3 protein. This table holds 660,000 or so distinct CDR3 sequences, roughly 53% found once. Study-level points and caveats: A roughly linear fall in TCR beta diversity per million T cells was seen with increasing age. Investigators viewed diversity estimates from one million T cells as underestimates, the study reported.

The specimen was blood. The rearrangement joins TRBV28 to TRBJ2-7, with D tentatively TRBD1 (5 bases). The receptor was derived from a man aged 60-69 years in good health. This CDR3 reads CASSESRTTYEQYF. CDR3 DNA: TGTGCCAGCAGTGAATCCCGGACAACCTACGAGCAGTACTTC.